Listed here are 21 T cell receptor beta chains from one sample, sequenced in a study of blood T cell repertoires in COVID-19. Clones were read by immunoSEQ multiplex PCR, and TCRdb kept only the in-frame ones, dropping some. The sample records 310,000 or so clones, around nine tenths being singletons. The sequenced material came from PBMCs or T cells enriched from blood (not recorded which). The origin of the receptors is a middle-aged woman who had recovered from COVID-19.

This chain links TRBV7-3 with TRBJ1-1; 7 bases align to TRBD1. The CDR3 runs to 16 residues. The ends lost 2 bases at V and 0 bases at J; junction bases unmatched: 6. Germline values: CDR1 SGHTA, CDR2 FQGTGA. CDR3 coding DNA: TGTGCCAGCAGCTTAGACGGGACAGCCATGAACACTGAAGCTTTCTTT. Protein sequence: CASSLDGTAMNTEAFF.

V and J are TRBV5-6 and TRBJ1-1, with D perhaps matching TRBD1 (5 bases). Germline V gene data show CDR1 as SGHDT and CDR2 as YYEEEE. Trimming left V 1 base short and J 11 bases short, with 21 bases between. The CDR3 has 15 amino acids. CDR3 nucleotides: TGTGCCAGCAGCTTGCCAGGGATTGCAGATCTGGGGGCTTTCTTT. This encodes CASSLPGIADLGAFF.

Worth noting for this clone: Other DNA sequences in this sample translate to the same CDR3. The chain has TRBV15 and TRBJ2-1, with 12 bases fitting TRBD2. Germline CDR1 is LNHNV and CDR2 is YYDKDF (reference sequence). The ends lost 3 bases at V and 5 bases at J; junction bases unmatched: 8. This CDR3 region has 17 residues. The CDR3 loop is CATSRGRLAGANNEQFF. CDR3 in DNA: TGTGCCACCAGCAGGGGGAGACTAGCGGGGGCCAACAATGAGCAGTTCTTC.

This rearrangement joins TRBV20-1 to TRBJ1-1; D remains unclear. The ends were cut back, 1 base at V and 9 bases at J, with 9 bases in the middle. This CDR3 region has 11 residues. Germline CDR1 reads DFQATT; CDR2 reads SNEGSKA (reference sequence). CDR3 sequence (DNA): TGCAGTGCTAGAGTATTTGTTAAAGCTTTCTTT. Encoded protein: CSARVFVKAFF.

J is TRBJ1-3 and V is TRBV7-2, with D hard to call. V lost 2 bases and J lost 0, with 14 bases in between. Germline V lookup: CDR1 SGHTA, CDR2 FQGNSA. This CDR3 has 17 amino acids. The CDR3 here is CASSLPLTPYSGNTIYF. The CDR3 DNA reads as TGTGCCAGCAGCTTACCGCTCACACCGTACTCTGGAAACACCATATATTTT.

As concerns this clone: Other DNA sequences in the same sample also yield this CDR3. The chain has TRBV7-3 and TRBJ2-3; possibly TRBD2 for D (5 bases). V lost 4 bases to trimming and J lost 2 bases, with 10 bases between them. Germline CDR1 reads SGHTA; CDR2 reads FQGTGA. The CDR3 is made up of 14 amino acids. CDR3 nucleotide sequence: TGTGCCAGCAGCTCGAGCGGATACACAGATACGCAGTATTTT. Amino acid sequence: CASSSSGYTDTQYF.

This chain uses TRBV7-8 with TRBJ1-2, with D unresolved. Germline lookup yields CDR1 SGHVS and CDR2 FQNEAQ. V lost 2 bases and J 3 bases, leaving 10 bases between the germline ends. The CDR3 is 14 amino acids. The CDR3 sequence is CASSLWSGDYGYTF. The CDR3 region has the DNA TGTGCCAGCAGCTTATGGTCGGGAGACTATGGCTACACCTTC. The full variable domain, in which reference TRBV7-8 and TRBJ1-2 provide the parts outside the CDR3, is GAGVSQSPRYKVAKRGQDVALRCDPISGHVSLFWYQQALGQGPEFLTYFQNEAQLDKSGLPSDRFFAERPEGSVSTLKIQRTQQEDSAVYLCASSLWSGDYGYTFGSGTRLTVV.

V usage is TRBV10-3 and J usage is TRBJ2-1, with no clear D. Trimming left V 10 bases short and J 5 bases short, with 15 bases between. The CDR3 extends over 13 amino acids. Germline-derived CDR1 and CDR2 are ENHRY and SYGVKD. CDR3 sequence reads: CATVGQENNEQFF. The CDR3 nucleotides read TGTGCCACCGTGGGCCAGGAAAACAATGAGCAGTTCTTC.

The chain links TRBV10-3 to TRBJ2-3; perhaps TRBD2 as D (5 bases). Germline V lookup: CDR1 ENHRY, CDR2 SYGVKD. The CDR3 sequence is 13 residues long. The V and J ends lost 4 bases and 0 bases respectively, with 5 bases between them. The CDR3 coding sequence is TGTGCCATCAGTGGGACTAGCACAGATACGCAGTATTTT. The encoded protein is CAISGTSTDTQYF.

The chain recombines TRBV7-9 with TRBJ2-1, with no clear D. The CDR3 consists of 12 residues. The V gene's germline CDR1 is SEHNR and CDR2 FQNEAQ (reference sequence). The CDR3 DNA is TGTGTCACCCGACTCGACCAATCGGGGCAGTTCTTC. Translation: CVTRLDQSGQFF.

V gene TRBV2 combines with J gene TRBJ1-5, with D maybe TRBD1 (5 bases). Germline V CDR1 and CDR2: SNHLY, FYNNEI. The CDR3 length is 14 residues. Deletions cut 7 bases from V and 2 bases from J, with 12 bases between. The CDR3 nucleotides are TGTGCCAGCACTCCGACGGGGGGCAATCAGCCCCAGCATTTT. Protein sequence: CASTPTGGNQPQHF. Together with reference TRBV2 and TRBJ1-5, the CDR3 gives the full variable domain: EPEVTQTPSHQVTQMGQEVILRCVPISNHLYFYWYRQILGQKVEFLVSFYNNEISEKSEIFDDQFSVERPDGSNFTLKIRSTKLEDSAMYFCASTPTGGNQPQHFGDGTRLSIL.

The V gene is TRBV28, the J gene TRBJ1-2; D is perhaps TRBD1 (6 bases). Germline assignment: CDR1 MDHEN and CDR2 SYDVKM. This CDR3 contains 15 residues. The ends were cut back, 6 bases at V and 2 bases at J, with 16 bases in the middle. CDR3 residues: CASRAGTTSNYGYTF. CDR3 DNA sequence: TGTGCCAGCAGGGCCGGGACAACGAGCAACTATGGCTACACCTTC.

The rearrangement uses TRBV5-3 and TRBJ1-5; TRBD1 matches 9 bases. TRBV5-3 falls under the ORF class, with uncertain function. J gave up 3 bases and V 8 bases, and 3 bases lay outside the gene matches. The CDR3 spans 13 residues. The CDR3 DNA follows: TGTGCCAGCGGGACAGGGCCCAATCAGCCCCAGCATTTT. Its translation is CASGTGPNQPQHF.

The chain carries TRBV6-6 and TRBJ2-4, with TRBD2 identical over 7 bases. V lost 7 bases and J lost 8; bases outside the gene matches: 11. Looked up from germline, CDR1 is MNHNY and CDR2 is SVGAGI (reference sequence). The CDR3 has 14 residues. As DNA, the CDR3 is TGTGCCAGCACACTCGGGGAGGGTCGGGACATTCAGTACTTC. It specifies CASTLGEGRDIQYF.

The chain carries TRBV28 and TRBJ2-4; TRBD1 matches at 7 bases. Per germline, CDR1 MDHEN and CDR2 SYDVKM. The CDR3 consists of 15 residues. The J segment lost 1 base and the V segment lost 6 bases, leaving 6 bases of the junction unmatched. CDR3 in amino acids: CASRLGGLAKNIQYF. The CDR3 DNA follows: TGTGCCAGCAGGCTAGGGGGCTTGGCCAAAAACATTCAGTACTTC.

This clone was seen only once. The V call is TRBV28, the J call TRBJ1-5; the D gene is possibly TRBD1 (6 bases). CDR1 is MDHEN and CDR2 is SYDVKM in the germline V gene. V was pared by 6 bases and J by 2 bases, with 17 bases between. The CDR3 totals 16 residues. This chain's CDR3 is CASSLRTEYRNQPQHF. The CDR3 DNA reads as TGTGCCAGCAGCCTCAGGACAGAGTATCGCAATCAGCCCCAGCATTTT.

The chain joins TRBV4-1 to TRBJ2-3; D is possibly TRBD2 (5 bases). The CDR3 consists of 15 residues. Per the germline V gene, CDR1 is MGHRA and CDR2 is YSYEKL. Trimming took 4 bases from V and 2 from J, leaving 13 bases between them. CDR3: CASSRREADTDTQYF. The CDR3 coding sequence is TGCGCCAGCAGCCGCCGAGAAGCGGACACAGATACGCAGTATTTT.

This chain connects TRBV7-2 to TRBJ2-7, with 11 bases matching TRBD2. CDR1 SGHTA and CDR2 FQGNSA come from the germline V gene. The CDR3 loop spans 14 amino acids. Losses at the gene ends were 3 bases for V and 6 bases for J; bases not matched to a gene: 4. CDR3 loop: CASSLGLAGGEQYF. The CDR3 coding sequence is TGTGCCAGCAGCTTGGGCCTAGCGGGAGGCGAGCAGTACTTC.

This clone appeared a single time. The chain uses TRBV28 and TRBJ2-7, with a tentative D call TRBD2 (6 bases). Germline V gene data show CDR1 as MDHEN and CDR2 as SYDVKM. The CDR3 is made up of 14 amino acids. V gave up 2 bases and J gave up 4 bases, with 12 bases separating them. CDR3 loop: CASSLRRVGYEQYF. The CDR3 coding sequence is TGTGCCAGCAGTTTAAGGAGGGTAGGGTACGAGCAGTACTTC. The entire variable domain, with the rest obtained from reference TRBV28 and TRBJ2-7, is as follows: DVKVTQSSRYLVKRTGEKVFLECVQDMDHENMFWYRQDPGLGLRLIYFSYDVKMKEKGDIPEGYSVSREKKERFSLILESASTNQTSMYLCASSLRRVGYEQYFGPGTRLTVT.

The genes are TRBV24-1 and TRBJ1-2; no reliable D call. Germline CDR1 reads KGHDR; CDR2 reads SFDVKD. The V and J ends lost 4 bases and 7 bases respectively, with 6 bases between them. This CDR3 is built from 11 residues. Written as DNA, the CDR3 is TGTGCCACCAGTGACTTTGTTGGCTACACCTTC. Residues: CATSDFVGYTF.

The V and J genes are TRBV11-3 and TRBJ2-1, with 15 bases aligning to TRBD2. V was clipped by 4 bases and J by 6 bases; unmatched bases: 10. The length of the CDR3 is 18 residues. Germline CDR1 is SGHNT and CDR2 is YENEEA. The CDR3: CASSYRDRGLAGGNEQFF. CDR3 DNA sequence: TGTGCCAGCAGCTACCGGGACAGGGGACTAGCGGGAGGCAATGAGCAGTTCTTC.